The 30 T cell receptor beta chains reported below all come from one sample, sequenced in a study of blood T cell repertoires in COVID-19 (TCRdb year 2020). Libraries were constructed by the immunoSEQ multiplex PCR assay. The clones in this table, taken by TCRdb from immuneACCESS, are in-frame only. Not every clone is retained; where verified, under half of the shortfall comes from an unresolved V gene, and the cause of the rest is unknown. The sample table lists some 230,000 clones, 65% to 85% of them with a count of one. More than 2.5% of the sample rests with the top ten. Sequences were obtained from peripheral blood. The source is a woman under 40 who had recovered from COVID-19.

Here the CDR3 DNA reads TGTGCCAGCGTTGCGGGAGGGTCGAACACTGAAGCTTTCTTT. Translated: CASVAGGSNTEAFF. V gene TRBV3-1 (or the pseudogene TRBV3-2) combines with J gene TRBJ1-1, with D unclear. Germline assignment: CDR1 LGHDT and CDR2 YNNKEL (reference sequence). The CDR3 has 14 residues. V was clipped by 8 bases and J by 1 base, with 14 bases between them.

V and J are TRBV29-1 and TRBJ1-1, with D perhaps TRBD1 (5 bases). Germline CDR1 and CDR2: SQVTM and ANQGSEA. Trimming cost V 4 bases and J 6 bases, with 18 bases left between them. This CDR3 has 14 amino acids. The CDR3 region has the DNA TGCAGCGTTGGGTTCTTAGGGGCGACCGCTGAAGCTTTCTTT. This translates into CSVGFLGATAEAFF.

V usage is TRBV6-4 and J usage is TRBJ2-7; 9 bases fit TRBD2. Per the germline V gene, CDR1 is MRHNA and CDR2 is SNTAGT. The CDR3 has 15 amino acids. The trim removed 6 bases at V and 4 bases at J, leaving 10 bases unmatched. CDR3 coding DNA: TGTGCCAGCAGGCCGGGCGGGAGGGGCGAGTACGAGCAGTACTTC. Its protein product is CASRPGGRGEYEQYF.

This clone has just a few counts. V gene TRBV9 combines with J gene TRBJ1-5; D is perhaps TRBD1 (5 bases). The CDR3 sequence is 14 residues long. The germline gives CDR1 SGDLS, CDR2 YYNGEE. V was pared by 0 bases and J by 5 bases, with 9 bases between. The CDR3 nucleotides read TGTGCCAGCAGCGTAGGGGGCGGGGATCAGCCCCAGCATTTT. Translation gives CASSVGGGDQPQHF.

This clone has a handful of counts. This sequence joins TRBV19 and TRBJ2-7, with no clear D. Germline CDR1 and CDR2: LNHDA and SQIVND (reference sequence). The CDR3 sequence is 14 residues long. Between the trimmed V and J ends, which lost 5 bases and 0 bases, there was a span of 11 bases. The DNA of the CDR3 is TGTGCCAGTAGTTCGTCGCCGAGCTCCTACGAGCAGTACTTC. Protein product: CASSSSPSSYEQYF. Drawing the rest from reference TRBV19 and TRBJ2-7, the complete variable domain is DGGITQSPKYLFRKEGQNVTLSCEQNLNHDAMYWYRQDPGQGLRLIYYSQIVNDFQKGDIAEGYSVSREKKESFPLTVTSAQKNPTAFYLCASSSSPSSYEQYFGPGTRLTVT.

The rearrangement links TRBV24-1 to TRBJ1-3; TRBD1 aligns across 7 bases. Germline V gene data show CDR1 as KGHDR and CDR2 as SFDVKD. There are 17 residues in the CDR3. V shed 4 bases and J 2 bases; nucleotides not matched to a gene: 10. CDR3 sequence: CATSDHGQAGTGNTIYF. CDR3 DNA: TGTGCCACCAGTGACCACGGACAGGCTGGAACTGGAAACACCATATATTTT.

The rearrangement uses TRBV18 and TRBJ2-7; 7 bases agree with TRBD1. Germline V CDR1 and CDR2: KGHSH, LQKENI. The CDR3 length is 13 residues. J was trimmed by 3 bases and V by 3 bases; bases with no gene match: 2. In DNA form, the CDR3 reads TGTGCCAGCTCACCGGGGGACAGCTACGAGCAGTACTTC. Translated, it gives CASSPGDSYEQYF.

This clone has more than one count but fewer than ten. The chain links TRBV7-9 to TRBJ2-7, with D tentatively TRBD2 (6 bases). There are 13 residues in the CDR3. Trimming cost V 4 bases and J 6 bases, with 13 bases left between them. The germline V gene has CDR1 SEHNR and CDR2 FQNEAQ (reference sequence). As DNA, the CDR3 is TGTGCCAGCAGCTGGAGGGAAGATGGCGAGCAGTACTTC. Protein product: CASSWREDGEQYF.

V is TRBV28 and J is TRBJ1-4, with 8 bases fitting TRBD1. Germline CDR1 is MDHEN and CDR2 is SYDVKM. CDR3 size: 16 residues. After removal of 2 bases from V and 2 bases from J, the junction contained 4 bases not matched to a gene. The chain's CDR3 is CASSLQGAITNEKLFF. For the CDR3, the DNA is TGTGCCAGCAGTTTACAGGGGGCGATCACTAATGAAAAACTGTTTTTT. The whole variable domain, remainder taken from reference TRBV28 and TRBJ1-4, is DVKVTQSSRYLVKRTGEKVFLECVQDMDHENMFWYRQDPGLGLRLIYFSYDVKMKEKGDIPEGYSVSREKKERFSLILESASTNQTSMYLCASSLQGAITNEKLFFGSGTQLSVL.

The J gene is TRBJ1-6, the V gene TRBV30, with 9 bases that match TRBD1. V lost 3 bases to trimming and J lost 7 bases; unmatched junction nucleotides: 7. Per the germline V gene, CDR1 is GTSNPN and CDR2 is SVGIG (reference sequence). This CDR3 is built from 15 residues. The CDR3 spells CAWRMGQGWNSPLHF. CDR3 bases: TGTGCCTGGAGAATGGGACAGGGTTGGAATTCACCCCTCCACTTT.

The genes are TRBV4-2 and TRBJ2-5; weak D call: TRBD1 (5 bases). Germline CDR1 is LGHNA and CDR2 is YNFKEQ. The V and J ends lost 0 bases and 5 bases respectively, with 7 bases between them. This CDR3 has 13 amino acids. CDR3 coding DNA: TGTGCCAGCAGCCAAGATTACAGGGAGACCCAGTACTTC. This gives the protein CASSQDYRETQYF.

The gene calls are TRBV11-3 and TRBJ2-1, with D maybe TRBD2 (5 bases). Germline CDR1 is SGHNT and CDR2 is YENEEA. Trimming pared 4 bases from V and 8 bases from J, leaving 15 bases between. This CDR3 spans 14 amino acids. This CDR3 reads CASSSRAAGDEQFF. CDR3 in DNA: TGTGCCAGCAGCTCGCGGGCCGCTGGAGATGAGCAGTTCTTC. Full variable domain (remainder filled in from reference TRBV11-3 and TRBJ2-1): EAGVVQSPRYKIIEKKQPVAFWCNPISGHNTLYWYLQNLGQGPELLIRYENEEAVDDSQLPKDRFSAERLKGVDSTLKIQPAELGDSAVYLCASSSRAAGDEQFFGPGTRLTVL.

The rearrangement joins TRBV5-1 to TRBJ2-5, with a possible D match to TRBD1 (5 bases). This CDR3 has 14 residues. V gave up 0 bases and J gave up 5 bases, with 11 bases separating them. CDR1 SGHRS and CDR2 YFSETQ come from the germline V gene. This CDR3 reads CASSLVPGKETQYF. For the CDR3, the DNA is TGCGCCAGCAGCTTGGTCCCAGGGAAGGAGACCCAGTACTTC.

V and J are TRBV19 and TRBJ1-1; 7 bases are shared with TRBD1. This CDR3 is 16 amino acids long. Germline assignment: CDR1 LNHDA and CDR2 SQIVND (reference sequence). After removal of 3 bases from V and 3 bases from J, the junction contained 10 bases not matched to a gene. The CDR3 is CASSMGDRPRDTEAFF. In DNA, the CDR3 is TGTGCCAGTAGTATGGGGGACAGACCTAGGGACACTGAAGCTTTCTTT.

The CDR3, as DNA: TGTGCCAGCAGTCCTTCAAGGATCGAATGGGAGACGCGGTACAATGAGCAGTTCTTC. Translation gives CASSPSRIEWETRYNEQFF. The chain is built from TRBV28 and TRBJ2-1, with D maybe TRBD2 (5 bases). Germline CDR1 is MDHEN and CDR2 is SYDVKM. V was shortened by 5 bases and J by 4 bases, with 27 bases between the two germline ends. The CDR3 is made up of 19 amino acids. Together with reference TRBV28 and TRBJ2-1, the CDR3 gives the full variable domain: DVKVTQSSRYLVKRTGEKVFLECVQDMDHENMFWYRQDPGLGLRLIYFSYDVKMKEKGDIPEGYSVSREKKERFSLILESASTNQTSMYLCASSPSRIEWETRYNEQFFGPGTRLTVL.

The rearrangement joins TRBV19 to TRBJ2-5; D ambiguous. Germline CDR1 reads LNHDA; CDR2 reads SQIVND (reference sequence). Between the trimmed V and J ends, which lost 10 bases and 2 bases, there was a span of 17 bases. The CDR3 contains 14 residues. The chain's CDR3 is CATETSSEQETQYF. CDR3 in DNA: TGTGCCACTGAGACTTCATCCGAACAAGAGACCCAGTACTTC. Using reference TRBV19 and TRBJ2-5 for the parts outside the CDR3, the full variable domain is DGGITQSPKYLFRKEGQNVTLSCEQNLNHDAMYWYRQDPGQGLRLIYYSQIVNDFQKGDIAEGYSVSREKKESFPLTVTSAQKNPTAFYLCATETSSEQETQYFGPGTRLLVL.

This clone was found once. V gene TRBV6-5 combines with J gene TRBJ1-3; TRBD1 might be the D (5 bases). Trimming pared 8 bases from V and 1 base from J, leaving 15 bases between. The CDR3 loop spans 15 amino acids. Per germline, CDR1 MNHEY and CDR2 SVGAGI. The CDR3 sequence: CASRILQGSGNTIYF. The CDR3 DNA is TGTGCCAGCCGAATACTGCAGGGATCTGGAAACACCATATATTTT.

CDR3 amino acids: CASSEQAGAVNIQYF. The CDR3 nucleotides are TGTGCCAGCAGTGAACAAGCGGGAGCGGTAAACATTCAGTACTTC. The chain joins TRBV6-1 to TRBJ2-4; TRBD2 aligns across 8 bases. The length of the CDR3 is 15 residues. The junction had 6 bases not matched to a gene; V was cut back by 2 bases and J by 6 bases. Germline V gene sequence: CDR1 MNHNS, CDR2 SASEGT.

This chain connects TRBV27 to TRBJ2-7, with D perhaps matching TRBD2 (6 bases). Trimming pared 4 bases from V and 2 bases from J, leaving 18 bases between. Germline-derived CDR1 and CDR2 are MNHEY and SMNVEV (reference sequence). The CDR3 is made up of 16 amino acids. The CDR3 protein is CASSSRGKGIPYEQYF. In DNA, the CDR3 is TGTGCCAGCAGTTCCCGGGGGAAGGGCATCCCCTACGAGCAGTACTTC.

This rearrangement joins TRBV5-1 to TRBJ1-4, with D unclear. Trimming cost V 1 base and J 0 bases, with 10 bases left between them. Germline V gene data show CDR1 as SGHRS and CDR2 as YFSETQ. CDR3 length: 16 amino acids. The DNA for the CDR3 is TGCGCCAGCAGCTTGCGGGGTGGGTCAACTAATGAAAAACTGTTTTTT. As protein: CASSLRGGSTNEKLFF.

This chain connects TRBV6-6 to TRBJ1-4, with TRBD1 as a possible D gene (6 bases). The CDR3 extends over 14 amino acids. The V gene lost 6 bases and the J gene lost 5 bases, with 13 bases spanning the gap. CDR1 and CDR2 (germline): MNHNY, SVGAGI (reference sequence). CDR3 DNA sequence: TGTGCCAGCAGCGCAGGGGCCCTGAATGAAAAACTGTTTTTT. Translating gives CASSAGALNEKLFF.

CDR3 in amino acids: CASSQDKWQGAGTEAFF. CDR3 DNA sequence: TGCGCCAGCAGCCAAGATAAATGGCAGGGGGCCGGGACTGAAGCTTTCTTT. The V and J genes are TRBV4-1 and TRBJ1-1; 8 bases are a match to TRBD1. Germline loops: CDR1 MGHRA, CDR2 YSYEKL. V lost 0 bases and J lost 5; bases outside the gene matches: 11. The CDR3 runs to 17 residues.

The CDR3 DNA reads TGTGCCAGCAGTAACAGGATTTATCAGCCCCAGCATTTT. This gives the protein CASSNRIYQPQHF. The rearrangement links TRBV12-3 or TRBV12-4 to TRBJ1-5; TRBD1 might be the D (5 bases). Between the trimmed V and J ends, which lost 5 bases and 5 bases, there was a span of 10 bases. CDR3 size: 13 residues.

The V gene is TRBV28, the J gene TRBJ1-2, with 7 bases that match TRBD1. J was trimmed by 4 bases and V by 6 bases; bases with no gene match: 11. Germline assignment: CDR1 MDHEN and CDR2 SYDVKM. CDR3 length: 15 amino acids. CDR3 sequence (DNA): TGTGCCAGCAGCGAGACAGGGAACCTTATCTATGGCTACACCTTC. This codes for CASSETGNLIYGYTF.

J is TRBJ2-3 and V is TRBV5-1; 9 bases map to TRBD2. Trimming at V came to 0 bases and at J to 3 bases, leaving 2 bases not matched to a gene. The CDR3 has 15 amino acids. Germline-derived CDR1 and CDR2 are SGHRS and YFSETQ. In DNA form, the CDR3 reads TGCGCCAGCAGCTTGGGCAGCGGGAGGACAGATACGCAGTATTTT. Protein sequence: CASSLGSGRTDTQYF.

This clone was counted a single time. The chain employs TRBV28 and TRBJ2-2; D ambiguous. The CDR3 is 16 residues long. V shed 3 bases and J shed 4 bases, with 15 bases lying between them. Germline V gene sequence: CDR1 MDHEN, CDR2 SYDVKM. The CDR3 spells CASSFEVGAITGELFF. The CDR3 DNA follows: TGTGCCAGCAGTTTCGAAGTTGGAGCAATCACCGGGGAGCTGTTTTTT.

This chain joins TRBV9 and TRBJ2-7; 12 bases match TRBD2. The CDR3 runs to 15 residues. CDR1 and CDR2 (germline): SGDLS, YYNGEE. V was pared by 4 bases and J by 0 bases, with 2 bases of the junction left unmatched. As DNA, the CDR3 is TGTGCCAGCAGCCCTAGCGGGAGGGTCTCCTACGAGCAGTACTTC. It encodes CASSPSGRVSYEQYF.

This clone was recorded at least ten times. The chain combines TRBV4-1 with TRBJ2-7; 8 positions agree with TRBD1. The CDR3 is 16 residues long. Germline CDR1 and CDR2: MGHRA and YSYEKL. Germline trimming cut 1 base from V and 4 bases from J; bases unmatched to any gene: 9. The CDR3 sequence is CASSQGVAGGEYEQYF. DNA of the CDR3: TGCGCCAGCAGCCAAGGGGTTGCAGGGGGCGAATACGAGCAGTACTTC.

The rearrangement joins TRBV2 to TRBJ1-2; 7 bases are a match to TRBD1. From germline, CDR1 is SNHLY and CDR2 FYNNEI. Trimming removed 5 bases from V and 7 bases from J; junction bases left unmatched: 7. The CDR3 contains 13 residues. CDR3 DNA sequence: TGTGCCAGCAGTTTGGGACAGTCAGGTGGCTACACCTTC. Translating gives CASSLGQSGGYTF.

This clone was observed a handful of times. V is TRBV28 and J is TRBJ1-1; D unresolved. The V gene lost 7 bases and the J gene lost 1 base, with 16 bases spanning the gap. Germline V CDR1 and CDR2: MDHEN, SYDVKM. The CDR3 extends over 15 amino acids. CDR3 sequence (DNA): TGTGCCAGCACCTCAGCGGGCTTATGGAACACTGAAGCTTTCTTT. The encoded protein is CASTSAGLWNTEAFF.